Shown below are 12 T cell receptor beta chains from a single sample sequenced in a study of T cells expressing NK-cell markers. TCRdb reprocessed the 5' RACE reads and keeps a single row for each CDR3 protein, giving no DNA. In all, the sample yields under 600,000 distinct CDR3 sequences. The sample taken for sequencing was blood T cells: a sorted CD56 or NKG2C T cell subset, CD4+ or CD8+ T cells, or bulk PBMC T cells (not recorded which). These receptors came from a woman in her 50s in good health.

This chain uses TRBV19 with TRBJ2-5; TCRdb reports TRBD1, a call that lacks DNA to check it against. Germline values: CDR1 LNHDA, CDR2 SQIVND (reference sequence). This CDR3 is 14 amino acids long. CDR3 region: CASSRRGPGETQYF.

The J gene is TRBJ2-2, the V gene TRBV24-1; without DNA, the TCRdb call of TRBD1 cannot be checked. CDR3 length equals 13 residues. The germline V gene encodes CDR1 KGHDR and CDR2 SFDVKD. This CDR3 reads CATSVQGTGELFF.

V and J are TRBV5-1 and TRBJ2-1. Germline lookup yields CDR1 SGHRS and CDR2 YFSETQ. The CDR3 is 12 amino acids. CDR3 in amino acids: CASSPQYNEQFF. Variable domain in full (rest from reference TRBV5-1 and TRBJ2-1): KAGVTQTPRYLIKTRGQQVTLSCSPISGHRSVSWYQQTPGQGLQFLFEYFSETQRNKGNFPGRFSGRQFSNSRSEMNVSTLELGDSALYLCASSPQYNEQFFGPGTRLTVL.

The V and J genes are TRBV4-1 and TRBJ1-5; TCRdb's assignment of TRBD1 cannot be checked, as there is no DNA. The germline V gene encodes CDR1 MGHRA and CDR2 YSYEKL. The CDR3 runs 15 residues. The CDR3 region is CASSQVGTALEPQHF.

The genes are TRBV12-3 or TRBV12-4 and TRBJ2-2; TCRdb indicates TRBD2, and absent DNA this call remains unverified. The CDR3 covers 15 residues. CDR3 amino acids: CASSLVGGRTGELFF.

The genes are TRBV14 and TRBJ2-1; the TCRdb call, TRBD2, lacks DNA for checking. Germline V gene lookup returns CDR1 SGHDN and CDR2 FVKESK. The CDR3 covers 15 residues. CDR3 sequence: CASSHSTSGINEQFF.

The rearrangement joins TRBV5-5 to TRBJ2-7. Germline CDR1 is SGHKS and CDR2 is YYEKEE (reference sequence). This CDR3 is 13 amino acids long. CDR3 sequence reads: CASSLTPFYEQYF.

The V call is TRBV29-1, the J call TRBJ2-5; TCRdb proposes TRBD1, but this gene call is untestable without DNA. The germline CDR1 and CDR2 sequences are SQVTM and ANQGSEA. The CDR3 extends over 14 amino acids. CDR3 sequence: CSVRDSRRWETQYF. The whole variable domain, remainder taken from reference TRBV29-1 and TRBJ2-5, is SAVISQKPSRDICQRGTSLTIQCQVDSQVTMMFWYRQQPGQSLTLIATANQGSEATYESGFVIDKFPISRPNLTFSTLTVSNMSPEDSSIYLCSVRDSRRWETQYFGPGTRLLVL.

The CDR3 is CASSWRDGTEFF. The chain links TRBV7-9 to TRBJ2-1; TCRdb selects TRBD2, and the lack of DNA leaves this call unchecked. This CDR3 region has 12 residues. Germline loops: CDR1 SEHNR, CDR2 FQNEAQ (reference sequence).

The chain is built from TRBV2 and TRBJ2-3; lacking DNA, the TRBD2 call made by TCRdb goes unchecked. CDR1 and CDR2 (germline): SNHLY, FYNNEI. This CDR3 has 16 amino acids. The CDR3: CASWGMGLASTDTQYF.

The rearrangement joins TRBV5-5 to TRBJ2-5; the D call of TRBD2 rests on TCRdb alone, since no DNA is present to check it. CDR1 is SGHKS and CDR2 is YYEKEE in the germline V gene (reference sequence). There are 15 residues in the CDR3. This chain's CDR3 is CASSPGLTTGETQYF. The full variable domain, in which reference TRBV5-5 and TRBJ2-5 provide the parts outside the CDR3, is DAGVTQSPTHLIKTRGQQVTLRCSPISGHKSVSWYQQVLGQGPQFIFQYYEKEERGRGNFPDRFSARQFPNYSSELNVNALLLGDSALYLCASSPGLTTGETQYFGPGTRLLVL.

The CDR3 protein is CSAGGGGADQPQHF. This chain joins TRBV20-1 and TRBJ1-5; the TCRdb D gene call, TRBD1, has no DNA to confirm it. The CDR3 is 14 residues long. CDR1 and CDR2 from the germline V gene are DFQATT and SNEGSKA (reference sequence).